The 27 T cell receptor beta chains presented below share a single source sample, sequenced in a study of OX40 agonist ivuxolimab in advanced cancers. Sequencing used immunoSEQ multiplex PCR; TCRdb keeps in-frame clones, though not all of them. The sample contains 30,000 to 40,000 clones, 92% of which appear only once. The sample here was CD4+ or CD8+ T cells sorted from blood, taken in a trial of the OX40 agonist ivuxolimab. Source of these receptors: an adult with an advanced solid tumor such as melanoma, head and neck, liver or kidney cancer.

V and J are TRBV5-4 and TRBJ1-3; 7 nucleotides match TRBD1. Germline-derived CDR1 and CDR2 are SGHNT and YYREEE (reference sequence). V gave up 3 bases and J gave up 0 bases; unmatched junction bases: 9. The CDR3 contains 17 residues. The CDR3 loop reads CASSSIDRDFSGNTIYF. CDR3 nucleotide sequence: TGTGCCAGCAGCTCTATAGACAGGGACTTCTCTGGAAACACCATATATTTT.

The CDR3, as DNA: TGTGCCAGTAGTACCGGTGCGAGAGCTTTCTTT. Encoded protein: CASSTGARAFF. The chain has TRBV19 and TRBJ1-1; D ambiguous. This CDR3 spans 11 amino acids. V lost 4 bases, J lost 10 bases, and 10 bases lay in between. The germline gives CDR1 LNHDA, CDR2 SQIVND (reference sequence).

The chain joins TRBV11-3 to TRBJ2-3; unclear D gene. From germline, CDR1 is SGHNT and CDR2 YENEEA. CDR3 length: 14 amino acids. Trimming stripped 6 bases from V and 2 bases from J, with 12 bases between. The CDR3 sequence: CASSLPRPTDTQYF. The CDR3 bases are TGTGCCAGCAGTCTCCCCAGGCCCACAGATACGCAGTATTTT.

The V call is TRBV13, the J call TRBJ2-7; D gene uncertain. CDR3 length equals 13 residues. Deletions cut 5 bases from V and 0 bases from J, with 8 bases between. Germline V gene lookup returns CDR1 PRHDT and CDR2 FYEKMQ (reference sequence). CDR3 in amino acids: CASSPAASYEQYF. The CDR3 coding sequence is TGTGCCAGCAGCCCCGCGGCCTCCTACGAGCAGTACTTC.

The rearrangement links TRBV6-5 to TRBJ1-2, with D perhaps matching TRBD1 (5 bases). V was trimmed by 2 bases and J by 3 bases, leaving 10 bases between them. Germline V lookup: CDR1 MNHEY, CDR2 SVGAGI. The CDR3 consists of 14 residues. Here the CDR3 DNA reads TGTGCCAGCAGTTACGGGGCTTTAGACTATGGCTACACCTTC. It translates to CASSYGALDYGYTF.

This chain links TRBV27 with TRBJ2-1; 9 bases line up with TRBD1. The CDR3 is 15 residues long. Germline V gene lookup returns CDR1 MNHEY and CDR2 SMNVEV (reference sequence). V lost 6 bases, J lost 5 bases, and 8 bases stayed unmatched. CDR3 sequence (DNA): TGTGCCAGCAGCCCGCCGGGACAGGGAAACAATGAGCAGTTCTTC. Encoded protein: CASSPPGQGNNEQFF.

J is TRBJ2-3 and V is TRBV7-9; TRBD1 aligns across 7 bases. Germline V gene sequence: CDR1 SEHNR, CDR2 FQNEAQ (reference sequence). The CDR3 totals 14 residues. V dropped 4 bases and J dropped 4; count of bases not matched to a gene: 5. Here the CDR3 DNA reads TGTGCCAGCAGCTCCCAGGGGGTATCAGATACGCAGTATTTT. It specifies CASSSQGVSDTQYF.

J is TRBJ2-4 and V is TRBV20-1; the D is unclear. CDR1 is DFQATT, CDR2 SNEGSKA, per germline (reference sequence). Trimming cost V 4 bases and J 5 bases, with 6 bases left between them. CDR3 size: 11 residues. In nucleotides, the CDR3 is TGCAGTGCTACTCGGGAAAACATTCAGTACTTC. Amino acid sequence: CSATRENIQYF.

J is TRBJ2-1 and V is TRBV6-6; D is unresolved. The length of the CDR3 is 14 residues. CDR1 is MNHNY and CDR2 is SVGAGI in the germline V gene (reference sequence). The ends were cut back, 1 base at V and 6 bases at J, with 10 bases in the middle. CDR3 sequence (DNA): TGTGCCAGCAGTTACTTGATTTTGGGCAATGAGCAGTTCTTC. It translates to CASSYLILGNEQFF.

The CDR3 bases are TGTGCCAGCAGCTTAAAACCCGGGTCCTACGAGCAGTACTTC. Amino acids: CASSLKPGSYEQYF. The chain employs TRBV7-8 and TRBJ2-7, with D unclear. The V and J ends lost 2 bases and 1 base respectively, with 9 bases between them. CDR1 is SGHVS, CDR2 FQNEAQ, per germline. This CDR3 has 14 residues. Based on the CDR3 plus reference TRBV7-8 and TRBJ2-7, the full variable domain is GAGVSQSPRYKVAKRGQDVALRCDPISGHVSLFWYQQALGQGPEFLTYFQNEAQLDKSGLPSDRFFAERPEGSVSTLKIQRTQQEDSAVYLCASSLKPGSYEQYFGPGTRLTVT.

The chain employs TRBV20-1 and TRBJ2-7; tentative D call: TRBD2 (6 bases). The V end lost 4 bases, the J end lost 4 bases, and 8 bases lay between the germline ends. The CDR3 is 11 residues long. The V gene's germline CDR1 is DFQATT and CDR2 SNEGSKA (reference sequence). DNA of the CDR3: TGCAGTGCTACCGGAGGGTACGAGCAGTACTTC. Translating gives CSATGGYEQYF.

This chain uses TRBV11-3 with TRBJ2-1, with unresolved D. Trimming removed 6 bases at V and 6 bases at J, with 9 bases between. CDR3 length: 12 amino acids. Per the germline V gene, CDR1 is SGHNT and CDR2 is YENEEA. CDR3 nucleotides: TGTGCCAGCAGTCTTGGGTCCAATGAGCAGTTCTTC. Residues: CASSLGSNEQFF.

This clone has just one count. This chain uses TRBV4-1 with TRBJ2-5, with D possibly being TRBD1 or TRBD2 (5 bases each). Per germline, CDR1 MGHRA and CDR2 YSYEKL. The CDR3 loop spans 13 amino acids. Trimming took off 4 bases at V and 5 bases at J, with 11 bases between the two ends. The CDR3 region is CASSLGGGETQYF. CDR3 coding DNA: TGCGCCAGCAGCCTCGGTGGGGGTGAGACCCAGTACTTC.

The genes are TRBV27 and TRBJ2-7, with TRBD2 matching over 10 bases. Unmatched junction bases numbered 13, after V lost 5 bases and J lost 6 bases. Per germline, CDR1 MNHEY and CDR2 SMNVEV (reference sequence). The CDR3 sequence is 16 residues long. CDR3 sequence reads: CASSTPGLAGAGEQYF. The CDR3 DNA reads TGTGCCAGCAGTACTCCGGGGCTAGCGGGAGCGGGCGAGCAGTACTTC.

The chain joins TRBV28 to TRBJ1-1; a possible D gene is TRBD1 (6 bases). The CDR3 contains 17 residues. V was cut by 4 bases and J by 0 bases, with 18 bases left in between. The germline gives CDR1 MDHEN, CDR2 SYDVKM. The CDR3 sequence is CASSSPKTGTMNTEAFF. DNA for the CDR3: TGTGCCAGCAGTTCCCCCAAGACCGGGACAATGAACACTGAAGCTTTCTTT.

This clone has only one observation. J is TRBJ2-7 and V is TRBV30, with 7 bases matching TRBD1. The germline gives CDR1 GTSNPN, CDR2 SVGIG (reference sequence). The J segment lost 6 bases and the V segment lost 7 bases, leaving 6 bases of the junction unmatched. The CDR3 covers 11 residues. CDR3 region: CASKTGLEQYF. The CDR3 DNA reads TGTGCCTCGAAGACAGGGCTCGAGCAGTACTTC.

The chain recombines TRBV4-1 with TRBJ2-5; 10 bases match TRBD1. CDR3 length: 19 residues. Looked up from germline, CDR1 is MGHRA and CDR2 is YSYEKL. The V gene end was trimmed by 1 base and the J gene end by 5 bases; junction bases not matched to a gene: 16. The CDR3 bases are TGCGCCAGCAGCCAAGGAAGGGGGGACAGGGGCCTAGGAATGGAGACCCAGTACTTC. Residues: CASSQGRGDRGLGMETQYF.

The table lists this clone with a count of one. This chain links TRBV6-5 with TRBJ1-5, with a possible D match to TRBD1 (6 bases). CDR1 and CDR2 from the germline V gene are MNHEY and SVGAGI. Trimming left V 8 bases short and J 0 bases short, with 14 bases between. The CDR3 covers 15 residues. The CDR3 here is CASRAGAGSNQPQHF. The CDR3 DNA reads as TGTGCCAGCCGCGCGGGGGCAGGTAGCAATCAGCCCCAGCATTTT.

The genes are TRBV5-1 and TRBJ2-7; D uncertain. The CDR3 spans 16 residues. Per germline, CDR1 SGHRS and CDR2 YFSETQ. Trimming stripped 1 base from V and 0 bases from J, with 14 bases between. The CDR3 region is CASSLTLNLHSYEQYF. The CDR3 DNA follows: TGCGCCAGCAGCTTGACTCTTAATTTACACTCCTACGAGCAGTACTTC.

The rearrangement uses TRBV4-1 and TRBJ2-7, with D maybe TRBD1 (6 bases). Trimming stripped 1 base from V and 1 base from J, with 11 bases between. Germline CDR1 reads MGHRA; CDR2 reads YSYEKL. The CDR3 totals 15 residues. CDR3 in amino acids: CASSQVGAPSYEQYF. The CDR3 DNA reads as TGCGCCAGCAGCCAAGTGGGGGCACCGTCCTACGAGCAGTACTTC.

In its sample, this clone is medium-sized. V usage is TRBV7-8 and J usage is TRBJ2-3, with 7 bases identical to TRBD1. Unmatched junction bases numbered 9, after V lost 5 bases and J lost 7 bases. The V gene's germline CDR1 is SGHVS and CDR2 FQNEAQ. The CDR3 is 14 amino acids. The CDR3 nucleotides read TGTGCCAGCAGCCGCTCGGGACAGATCTATACGCAGTATTTT. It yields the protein CASSRSGQIYTQYF.

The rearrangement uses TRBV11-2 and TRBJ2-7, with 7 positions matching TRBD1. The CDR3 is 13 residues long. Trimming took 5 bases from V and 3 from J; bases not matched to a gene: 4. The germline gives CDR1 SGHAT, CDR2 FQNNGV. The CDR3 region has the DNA TGTGCCAGCAGCCCGGGACAGTACTACGAGCAGTACTTC. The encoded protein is CASSPGQYYEQYF.

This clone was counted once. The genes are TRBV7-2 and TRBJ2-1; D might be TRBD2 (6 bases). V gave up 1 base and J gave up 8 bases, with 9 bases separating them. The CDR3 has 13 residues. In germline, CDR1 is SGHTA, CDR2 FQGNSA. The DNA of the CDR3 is TGTGCCAGCAGCTTAGTGGAGCGGGATGAGCAGTTCTTC. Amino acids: CASSLVERDEQFF.

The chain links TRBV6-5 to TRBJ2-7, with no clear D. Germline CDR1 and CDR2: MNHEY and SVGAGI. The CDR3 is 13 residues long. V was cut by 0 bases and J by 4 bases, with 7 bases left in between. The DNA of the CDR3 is TGTGCCAGCAGTTACTCCCTCGAGTACGAGCAGTACTTC. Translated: CASSYSLEYEQYF.

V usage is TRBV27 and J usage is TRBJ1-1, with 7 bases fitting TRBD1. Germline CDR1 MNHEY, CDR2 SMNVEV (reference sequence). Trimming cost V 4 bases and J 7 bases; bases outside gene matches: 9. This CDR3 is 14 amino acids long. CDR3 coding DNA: TGTGCCAGCAGTTCCCGACAGGGCTTTAGTGAAGCTTTCTTT. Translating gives CASSSRQGFSEAFF.

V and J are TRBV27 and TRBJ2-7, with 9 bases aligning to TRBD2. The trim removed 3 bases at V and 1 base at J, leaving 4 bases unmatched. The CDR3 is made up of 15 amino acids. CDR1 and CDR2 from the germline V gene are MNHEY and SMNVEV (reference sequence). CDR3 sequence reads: CASSLWLAGSYEQYF. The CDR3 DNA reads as TGTGCCAGCAGTTTGTGGCTAGCGGGATCCTACGAGCAGTACTTC.

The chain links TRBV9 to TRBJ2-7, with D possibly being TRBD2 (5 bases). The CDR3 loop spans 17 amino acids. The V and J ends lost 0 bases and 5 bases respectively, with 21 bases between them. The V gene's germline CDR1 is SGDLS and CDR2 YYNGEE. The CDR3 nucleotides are TGTGCCAGCAGCGTAGATGGAGTTGGACTGGGTGTAAACGAGCAGTACTTC. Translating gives CASSVDGVGLGVNEQYF.